What follows describes a single T cell receptor (beta chain). Its cognate antigen has yet to be identified. No much larger clone is present one base from it, and per-base qualities are unavailable. CDR1 and CDR2, looked up from the germline V gene, are ENHRY and SYGVKD. V is cut by 4 bases and J by 6 bases, and the space between the germline ends is 22 bases. From the cysteine through the phenylalanine, the CDR3 covers 17 amino acids. Of all the DNA, just the CDR3 is kept, 51 bases in frame from base 1. Genomic DNA was extracted with the Qiagen DNeasy kit from unsorted PBMCs and from negatively selected CD4+ and CD8+ fractions. TCR beta CDR3 regions were subjected to amplification by immunoSEQ multiplex PCR with primers that anneal to V and J segments. Amplification bias was minimized using a synthetic immune receptor repertoire, and residual bias was removed computationally after sequencing. In the original analysis: Repertoire diversity was quantified as the Shannon entropy index using custom Python scripts. Unsorted, CD4+ and CD8+ repertoires were analyzed separately, except in combined analyses where CD4+ and CD8+ sequences were merged in silico. Clonal expansion was defined as at least a 2-fold frequency increase after treatment relative to C1D1, with a pseudocount of 0.5 for undetected baseline clones. Clones with 0 or 1 copy at C1D1 were defined as singleton clones, while clones with 2 or more copies were defined as non-singleton clones. Clones expanded in unsorted samples were annotated as CD4+, CD8+ or unknown by matching protein sequences in sorted samples from the same patient. Wilcoxon tests were applied to paired samples to test diversity changes from C1D1 to C4D1. TCRdb took over this immuneACCESS table, retaining in-frame rearrangements with V and J assigned. Such tables are incomplete; in checked studies, under half of the missing clones stem from an unresolved V gene, and the remainder is unexplained. V and J calls and clone size are as listed in that table; D and trimming were resolved from the DNA. The sample profile shows over 2,000 clones; about two thirds of them were found once. The leading ten clones occupy around 35% of the sample.

The sample originates from a study of PD-1 blockade in classical Hodgkin lymphoma (dated by TCRdb to between 2020 and 2021). For the study in its entirety: Nivolumab dosing was 3 mg/kg intravenously every 2 weeks, continuing until either disease progression or unacceptable toxicity. The study used CyTOF and TCR beta sequencing to define a peripheral blood immune signature of response to PD-1 blockade in classical Hodgkin lymphoma. The study at large found these results: The study was limited to a single clinical trial cohort, and causes of repertoire differences, possibly disease activity or prior therapy, remained undefined. Baseline diversity similar to that of newly diagnosed patients was observed in trial patients achieving complete response, whereas significantly lower diversity was observed in partial responders and progressors. A significant rise by C4D1 was seen in CD4+ but not CD8+ TCR diversity (p=0.0027 vs p=0.16), with the rise being most apparent in complete responders (p=0.02). Newly diagnosed patients were reported to have lower baseline TCR diversity than healthy donors, and relapsed/refractory patients were reported to have lower baseline TCR diversity still. Lower diversity was observed in patients in whom nivolumab was started less than 1 year after ASCT, and these patients were excluded from later analyses so that confounding by immune reconstitution would be avoided.

The time point label, as the study defines it: cycle 1 day 1 (C1D1), immediately before nivolumab initiation. Every trial patient had relapsed following autologous stem cell transplantation, and prior brentuximab vedotin exposure was what differed among cohorts A, B and C. Magnetic negative selection with a Miltenyi CD8+ T cell isolation kit was used to purify CD8+ T cells from thawed PBMCs. The trial cohort was composed of over 50 patients with relapsed/refractory classical Hodgkin lymphoma, for whom complete response, partial response or progressive disease was recorded as best overall response. Single-agent nivolumab was administered to trial patients in the multi-cohort phase II CheckMate 205 trial. Best overall response was determined by an independent review committee according to the 2007 International Working Group response criteria. Trial PBMCs were collected immediately before nivolumab initiation (C1D1) and during therapy at cycle 2 day 1 and cycle 4 day 1. Peripheral blood was collected in 8 mL Vacutainer Cell Preparation Tubes, from which PBMCs were isolated by centrifugation and then cryopreserved. Purified CD4+ and CD8+ fractions were generated only in cases for which an additional PBMC sample was available. On LS columns in a quadroMACS separator, the magnetically labelled cells were depleted, and the flow-through was collected as the purified fraction.

The origin of this receptor is a human donor with classical Hodgkin lymphoma. Sequencing was performed on CD8+ T cells from blood, taken at baseline. The V and J genes are TRBV10-3 and TRBJ2-1, with no D gene named confidently. The DNA sequence is TGTGCCATCAGTGCGGAGAACCAAGGGTCTAACCCCAATGAGCAGTTCTTC. Translated, this gives CAISAENQGSNPNEQFF.